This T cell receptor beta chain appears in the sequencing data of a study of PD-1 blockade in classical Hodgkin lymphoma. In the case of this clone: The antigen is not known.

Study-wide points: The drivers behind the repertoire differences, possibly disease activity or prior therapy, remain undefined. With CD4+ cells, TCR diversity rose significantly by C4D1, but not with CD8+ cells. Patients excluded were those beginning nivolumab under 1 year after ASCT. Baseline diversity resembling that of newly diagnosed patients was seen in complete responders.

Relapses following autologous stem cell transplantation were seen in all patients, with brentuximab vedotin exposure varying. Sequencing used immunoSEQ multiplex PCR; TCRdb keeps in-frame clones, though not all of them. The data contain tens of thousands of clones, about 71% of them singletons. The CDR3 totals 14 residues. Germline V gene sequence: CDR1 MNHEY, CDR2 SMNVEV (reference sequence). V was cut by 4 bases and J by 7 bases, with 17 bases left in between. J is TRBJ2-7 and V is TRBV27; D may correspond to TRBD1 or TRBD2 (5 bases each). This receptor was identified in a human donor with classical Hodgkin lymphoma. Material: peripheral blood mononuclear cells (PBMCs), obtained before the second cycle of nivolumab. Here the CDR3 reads CASSSGTRLGEQYF. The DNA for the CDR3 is TGTGCCAGCAGTTCCGGGACGAGGTTGGGGGAGCAGTACTTC.